Given below is one T cell receptor beta chain in context. What it binds is unknown. This entry comes from a study of cytomegalovirus exposure and HLA in healthy donors. Whole-study context: Of all 400 or so donors who were genotyped, around 79% belonged to the Caucasian-associated ancestry cluster.

Study-level findings and limits: In a later analysis, TCR association rates varied by HLA locus: DRB1 most, HLA-C fewest.

Primers for the PCR totalled 60 Vbeta and 13 Jbeta. Method: immunoSEQ multiplex PCR; TCRdb's copy keeps in-frame clones and lacks some. The table lists just under 95,000 clones, around four fifths of them singletons. The CDR3 is 16 amino acids. Germline V gene data show CDR1 as SGHTA and CDR2 as FQGNSA. Between the trimmed V and J ends, which lost 1 base and 2 bases, there was a span of 14 bases. Sequencing was performed on PBMCs. The clonotype originates from a man aged 50 to 60 in good health and CMV-seropositive. The rearrangement links TRBV7-2 to TRBJ2-5; possible D gene TRBD2, 6 bases. CDR3 in amino acids: CASSLEPRAGQETQYF. The CDR3 region has the DNA TGTGCCAGCAGCTTAGAGCCCAGGGCGGGGCAAGAGACCCAGTACTTC.